This TCR beta chain was obtained from a study of blood T cell repertoires in COVID-19 (dated by TCRdb to about 2020). Concerning the study at large: Samples from collaborators originated in the United States, Italy and Spain and spanned both the acute and convalescent phases of COVID-19. Samples came from the ongoing ImmuneRACE study (first 160 participants) plus 1,254 subjects from 6 global collaborators. The material from the prospective study consisted of cDNA or gDNA derived from T cells, B-cell-depleted T cells, or PBMCs. Sample metadata almost always included a de-identified subject ID, COVID-19 status, age in years and sex. The dataset comprised deeply sampled blood TCRbeta repertoires from subjects exposed to, actively infected with, or recovered from COVID-19. The repertoires were made available in a free public database intended to serve as a resource for research on the immune response to SARS-CoV-2. Where available, HLA class I and class II types were taken from metadata supplied by the sample provider and were not determined by assay-based typing. The full study reports these points: Clinical and demographic metadata were provided uncurated, with the amount varying by source and participant.

Each collaborating institution followed its own protocols to collect whole blood in K2EDTA tubes. For TCRbeta analysis, collaborators shipped samples as frozen whole blood, isolated PBMCs, or DNA extracted from either of those sample types. TCRbeta CDR3 regions were amplified from genomic DNA by means of the immunoSEQ Assay, a bias-controlled multiplex PCR. On the authors' methods: Within the assay, amplification of reference gene primers was used to estimate how many nucleated cells each sample contained. Sequence reads were collapsed and filtered to measure the absolute abundance of every unique TCRbeta CDR3 rearrangement. For each sample, productive Simpson clonality was calculated as the square root of Simpson's diversity index across productive rearrangements. TCRdb stores this immuneACCESS table with in-frame sequences only. Part of the clones is absent; in the studies checked, under half of the shortfall reflects unresolved V genes, and no reason is known for the rest. V, J and clone size reflect that table, while D and trimming were determined from the DNA. The sample profile shows around 50,000 clones; 82% of them were found once. The top ten clonotypes cover about 22% of the sample.

The germline V end is reduced by 0 bases and the J end by 4 bases; junction bases left unmatched: 10. In the germline V gene (reference sequence), CDR1 corresponds to SEHNR and CDR2 to FQNEAQ. Taken from cysteine to phenylalanine, the CDR3 has 17 residues. The read is trimmed to its CDR3 DNA, 51 bases read in frame from base 1. This clone was counted a single time. Its antigen remains undetermined. The sample holds no much larger clone one base away, and base qualities are not on file. This chain is built from TRBV7-9 and TRBJ1-2, and 8 junctional nucleotides match TRBD1. The TCR comes from a woman aged 60-70 years with acute or convalescent COVID-19. The specimen sequenced was peripheral blood. The nucleotide sequence reads as follows: TGTGCCAGCAGCTTAGCGCTCCAACAGGGGGGGCTCTATGGCTACACCTTC. This yields the protein CASSLALQQGGLYGYTF. The reference TRBV7-9 and TRBJ1-2 proteins fill in what lies around the CDR3, so the full variable domain reads DTGVSQNPRHKITKRGQNVTFRCDPISEHNRLYWYRQTLGQGPEFLTYFQNEAQLEKSRLLSDRFSAERPKGSFSTLEIQRTEQGDSAMYLCASSLALQQGGLYGYTFGSGTRLTVV.